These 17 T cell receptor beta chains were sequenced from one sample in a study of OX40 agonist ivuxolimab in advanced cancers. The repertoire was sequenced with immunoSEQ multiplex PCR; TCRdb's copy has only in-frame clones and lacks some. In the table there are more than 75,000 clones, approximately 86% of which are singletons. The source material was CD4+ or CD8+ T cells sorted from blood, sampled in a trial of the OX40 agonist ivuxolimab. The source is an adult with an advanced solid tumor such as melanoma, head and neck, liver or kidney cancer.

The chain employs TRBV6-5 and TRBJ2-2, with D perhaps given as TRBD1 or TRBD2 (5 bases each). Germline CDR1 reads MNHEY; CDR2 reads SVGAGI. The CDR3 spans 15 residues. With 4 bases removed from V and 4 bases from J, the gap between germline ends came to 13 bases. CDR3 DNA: TGTGCCAGCAGTTTACGGACCGGGGCCACCGGGGAGCTGTTTTTT. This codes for CASSLRTGATGELFF.

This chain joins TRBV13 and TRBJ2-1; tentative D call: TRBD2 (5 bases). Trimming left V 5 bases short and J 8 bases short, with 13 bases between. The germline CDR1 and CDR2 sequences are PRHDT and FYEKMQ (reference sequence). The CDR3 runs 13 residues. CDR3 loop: CASSPHRGDEQFF. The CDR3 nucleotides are TGTGCCAGCAGCCCCCATCGGGGAGATGAGCAGTTCTTC.

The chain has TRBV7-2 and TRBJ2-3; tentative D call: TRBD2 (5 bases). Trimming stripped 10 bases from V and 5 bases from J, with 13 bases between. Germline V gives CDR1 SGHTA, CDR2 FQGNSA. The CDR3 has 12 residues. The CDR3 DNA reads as TGTGCCACTGCGCGGGCAGTAGATACGCAGTATTTT. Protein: CATARAVDTQYF.

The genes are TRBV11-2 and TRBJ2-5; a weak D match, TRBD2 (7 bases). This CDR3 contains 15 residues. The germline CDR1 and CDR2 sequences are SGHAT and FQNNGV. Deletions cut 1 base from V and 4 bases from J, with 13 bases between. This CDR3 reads CASSLGGGGRETQYF. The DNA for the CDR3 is TGTGCCAGCAGCTTAGGTGGGGGGGGGCGAGAGACCCAGTACTTC.

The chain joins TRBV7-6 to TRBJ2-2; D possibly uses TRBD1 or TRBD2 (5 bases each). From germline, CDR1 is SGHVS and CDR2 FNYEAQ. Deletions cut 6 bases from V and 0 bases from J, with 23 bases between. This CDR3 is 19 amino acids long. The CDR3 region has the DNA TGTGCCAGCAGAAAACTCGCCGTACCGGGACGCACGAACACCGGGGAGCTGTTTTTT. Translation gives CASRKLAVPGRTNTGELFF.

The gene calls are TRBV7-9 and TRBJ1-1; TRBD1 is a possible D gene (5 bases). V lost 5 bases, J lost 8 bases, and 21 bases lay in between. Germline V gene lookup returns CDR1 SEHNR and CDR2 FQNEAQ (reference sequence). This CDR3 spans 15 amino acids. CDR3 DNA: TGTGCCAGCAGCCTCGCCATAGGTGGGACCCCCGAAGCTTTCTTT. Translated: CASSLAIGGTPEAFF.

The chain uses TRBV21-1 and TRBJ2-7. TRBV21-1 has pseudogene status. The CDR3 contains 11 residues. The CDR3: CASEPYYEQYF. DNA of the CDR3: TGTGCCAGCGAACCTTACTACGAGCAGTACTTC.

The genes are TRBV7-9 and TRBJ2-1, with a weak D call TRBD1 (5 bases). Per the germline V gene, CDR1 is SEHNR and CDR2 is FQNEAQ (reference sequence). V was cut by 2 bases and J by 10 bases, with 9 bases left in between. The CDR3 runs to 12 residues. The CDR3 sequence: CASSLQGWEQFF. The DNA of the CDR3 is TGTGCCAGCAGCTTACAGGGCTGGGAGCAGTTCTTC.

Here the CDR3 DNA reads TGTGCCAGCTCACCACGGGACACCGCGAACACCGGGGAGCTGTTTTTT. Its translation is CASSPRDTANTGELFF. The V and J genes are TRBV18 and TRBJ2-2, with TRBD1 as a possible D gene (6 bases). CDR3 size: 16 residues. Germline V gene data show CDR1 as KGHSH and CDR2 as LQKENI. V lost 1 base to trimming and J lost 0 bases, with 9 bases between them. The full variable domain, with the rest looked up from reference TRBV18 and TRBJ2-2, is NAGVMQNPRHLVRRRGQEARLRCSPMKGHSHVYWYRQLPEEGLKFMVYLQKENIIDESGMPKERFSAEFPKEGPSILRIQQVVRGDSAAYFCASSPRDTANTGELFFGEGSRLTVL.

CDR3 amino acids: CASSAGQELYGYTF. DNA of the CDR3: TGTGCCAGCAGTGCGGGACAGGAGTTATATGGCTACACCTTC. V usage is TRBV6-5 and J usage is TRBJ1-2; 8 nucleotides agree with TRBD1. The CDR3 is 14 amino acids. V was pared by 5 bases and J by 5 bases, with 7 bases of the junction left unmatched. CDR1 is MNHEY, CDR2 SVGAGI, per germline.

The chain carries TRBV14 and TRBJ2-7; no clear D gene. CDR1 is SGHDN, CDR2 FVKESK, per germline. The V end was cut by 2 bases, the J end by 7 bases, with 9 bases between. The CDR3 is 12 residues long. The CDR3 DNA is TGTGCCAGCAGCCAATCGTCGTTTGAGCAGTACTTC. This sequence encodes CASSQSSFEQYF.

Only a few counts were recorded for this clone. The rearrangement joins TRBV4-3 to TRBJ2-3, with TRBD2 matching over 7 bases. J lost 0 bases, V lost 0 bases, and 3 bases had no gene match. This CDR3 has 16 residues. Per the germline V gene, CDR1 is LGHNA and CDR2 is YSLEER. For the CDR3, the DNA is TGCGCCAGCAGCCAAGAACCAGCGGGAAGCACAGATACGCAGTATTTT. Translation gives CASSQEPAGSTDTQYF.

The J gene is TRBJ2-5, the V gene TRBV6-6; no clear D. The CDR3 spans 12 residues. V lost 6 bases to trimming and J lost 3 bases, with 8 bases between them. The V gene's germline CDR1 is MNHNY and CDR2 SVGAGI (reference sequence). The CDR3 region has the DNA TGTGCCAGCAGCCAGTCAAAAGAGACCCAGTACTTC. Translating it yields CASSQSKETQYF.

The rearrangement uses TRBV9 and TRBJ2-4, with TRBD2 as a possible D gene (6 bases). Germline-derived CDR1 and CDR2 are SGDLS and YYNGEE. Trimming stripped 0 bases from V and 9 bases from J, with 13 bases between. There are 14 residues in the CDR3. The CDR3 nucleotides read TGTGCCAGCAGCGTAGCTCCGGGAGAGGGCATTCAGTACTTC. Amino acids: CASSVAPGEGIQYF. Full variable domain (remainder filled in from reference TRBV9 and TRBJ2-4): DSGVTQTPKHLITATGQRVTLRCSPRSGDLSVYWYQQSLDQGLQFLIQYYNGEERAKGNILERFSAQQFPDLHSELNLSSLELGDSALYFCASSVAPGEGIQYFGAGTRLSVL.

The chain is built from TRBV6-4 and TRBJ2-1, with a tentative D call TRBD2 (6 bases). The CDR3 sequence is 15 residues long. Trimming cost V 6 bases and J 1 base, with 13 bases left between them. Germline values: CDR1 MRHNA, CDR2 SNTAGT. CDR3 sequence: CASSLDGGSYNEQFF. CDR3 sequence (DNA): TGTGCCAGCAGCCTAGACGGGGGTTCCTACAATGAGCAGTTCTTC.

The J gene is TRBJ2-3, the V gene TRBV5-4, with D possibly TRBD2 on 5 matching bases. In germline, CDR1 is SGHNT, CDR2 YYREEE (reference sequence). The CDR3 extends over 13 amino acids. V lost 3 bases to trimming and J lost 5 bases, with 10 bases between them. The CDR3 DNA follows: TGTGCCAGCAGCTCATGGGAGCAAGATACGCAGTATTTT. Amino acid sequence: CASSSWEQDTQYF.

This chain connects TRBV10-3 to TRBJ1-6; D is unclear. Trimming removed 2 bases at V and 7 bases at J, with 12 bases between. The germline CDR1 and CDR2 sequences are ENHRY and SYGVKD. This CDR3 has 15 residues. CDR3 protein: CAISESRTENSPLHF. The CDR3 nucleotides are TGTGCCATCAGTGAGAGCCGGACGGAGAATTCACCCCTCCACTTT.